This T cell receptor (beta chain) was obtained from a study of blood T cell repertoires in COVID-19. Study-wide background: Donors in the United States, Italy and Spain gave samples during acute or convalescent COVID-19.

Libraries were prepared by immunoSEQ multiplex PCR; TCRdb keeps only in-frame clonotypes and omits some of them. The table records roughly 150,000 clones, over 85% of them present only once. Patients from Seattle were sampled longitudinally, starting during active infection. The source of this sequence is a woman aged 60-75 years with COVID-19, enrolled during active disease. Material: peripheral blood.

CDR3 loop: CATSVGPGTGQFF. The CDR3 DNA reads as TGTGCCACCAGTGTAGGACCCGGAACAGGGCAGTTCTTC. The V gene is TRBV24-1, the J gene TRBJ2-1; a weak D match, TRBD1 (5 bases). The CDR3 totals 13 residues. V dropped 5 bases and J dropped 12 bases, with 16 bases sitting between them. Germline CDR1 is KGHDR and CDR2 is SFDVKD.